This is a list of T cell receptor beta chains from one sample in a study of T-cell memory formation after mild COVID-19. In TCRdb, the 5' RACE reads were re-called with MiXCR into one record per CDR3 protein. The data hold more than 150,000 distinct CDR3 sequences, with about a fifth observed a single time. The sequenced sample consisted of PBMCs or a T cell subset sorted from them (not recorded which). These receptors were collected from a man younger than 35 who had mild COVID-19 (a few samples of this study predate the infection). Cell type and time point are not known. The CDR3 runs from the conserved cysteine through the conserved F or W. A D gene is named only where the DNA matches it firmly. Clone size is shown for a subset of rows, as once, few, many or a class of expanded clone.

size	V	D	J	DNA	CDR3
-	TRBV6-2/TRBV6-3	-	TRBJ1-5	TGTGCCAGCAACGATGGCAATCAGCCCCAGCATTTT	CASNDGNQPQHF
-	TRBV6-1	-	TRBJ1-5	TGTGCCAGCAGTGACGCAGGGGATCAGCCCCAGCATTTT	CASSDAGDQPQHF
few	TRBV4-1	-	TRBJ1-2	TGCGCCAGCAGCCAAGCCGGGGGCGATGGCTACACCTTC	CASSQAGGDGYTF
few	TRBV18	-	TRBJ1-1	TGTGCCAGCTCACCTTCAACGAACACTGAAGCTTTCTTT	CASSPSTNTEAFF
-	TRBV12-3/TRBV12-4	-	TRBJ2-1	TGTGCCAGCACTCGAGGGTCCTACAATGAGCAGTTCTTC	CASTRGSYNEQFF
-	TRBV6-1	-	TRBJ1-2	TGTGCCACCAGTGCGCAGTATACCTATGGCTACACCTTC	CATSAQYTYGYTF
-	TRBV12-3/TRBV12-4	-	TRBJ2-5	TGTGCCAGCAGCCTCCCTCGATCCCAAGAGACCCAGTACTTC	CASSLPRSQETQYF
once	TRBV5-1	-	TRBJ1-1	TGCGCCAGCAGCCCAGGGGCGTCAGGCACTGAAGCTTTCTTT	CASSPGASGTEAFF
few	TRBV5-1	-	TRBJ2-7	TGCGCCAGCAGCATGAGCTCCTACGAGCAGTACTTC	CASSMSSYEQYF
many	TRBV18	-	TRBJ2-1	TGTGCCAGCTCACCACAAGCGTACAATGAGCAGTTCTTC	CASSPQAYNEQFF
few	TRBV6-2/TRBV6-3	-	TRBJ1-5	TGTGCCAGCAGTTACGGGCAGGGGCTGAGGGGCAATCAGCCCCAGCATTTT	CASSYGQGLRGNQPQHF
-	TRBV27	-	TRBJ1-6	TGTGCCAGCCAAGGGATAGGACGAACTTATAATTCACCCCTCCACTTT	CASQGIGRTYNSPLHF
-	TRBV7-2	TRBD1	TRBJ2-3	TGTGCCAGCAGCCGAGCCCCGGGACAGGGGAGCACAGATACGCAGTATTTT	CASSRAPGQGSTDTQYF
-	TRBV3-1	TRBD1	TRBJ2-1	TGTGCCAGCAGCCAAGAGAGGGGGCAGGTACCGTTCTTC	CASSQERGQVPFF
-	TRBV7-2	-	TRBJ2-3	TGTGCCAGCAGCTTCCGGGGGAGCACAGATACGCAGTATTTT	CASSFRGSTDTQYF
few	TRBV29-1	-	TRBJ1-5	TGCAGCCTGAGTTCTTGTGGGATACCGAGCAATCAGCCCCAGCATTTT	CSLSSCGIPSNQPQHF
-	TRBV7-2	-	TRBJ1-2	TGTGCCAGCAGGAATGTGGGCCTCCATGGCTACACCTTC	CASRNVGLHGYTF
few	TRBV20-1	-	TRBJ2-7	TGCAGTGCTCAAAGGTGGAGGGACATAGAGCAGTACTTC	CSAQRWRDIEQYF
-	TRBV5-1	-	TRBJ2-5	TGCGCCAGCAGCAAACAAGCCGGGGGGCGAGAGACCCAGTACTTC	CASSKQAGGRETQYF
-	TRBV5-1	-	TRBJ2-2	TGCGCCAGCAGCTTGGGCCCACAGGACACCGGGGAGCTGTTTTTT	CASSLGPQDTGELFF
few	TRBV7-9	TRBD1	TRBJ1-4	TGTGCCGGATGGGACAGATCAACTAATGAAAAACTGTTTTTT	CAGWDRSTNEKLFF
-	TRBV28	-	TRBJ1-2	TGTGCCAGCGCGGACCGGACGGTGTACTATGGCTACACCTTC	CASADRTVYYGYTF
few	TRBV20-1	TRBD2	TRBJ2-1	TGCAGTGCGATTAGCGGGGATGAGCAGTTCTTC	CSAISGDEQFF
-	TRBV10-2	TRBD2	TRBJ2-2	TGCGCCAGCCGAACTAGCGGGGGGCCGGGCGGGGAGCTGTTTTTT	CASRTSGGPGGELFF
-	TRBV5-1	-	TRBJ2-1	TGCGCCAGCAGCCCGGGACGGAGTAATGAGCAGTTCTTC	CASSPGRSNEQFF
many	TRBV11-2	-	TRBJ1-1	TGTGCCAGCAGACTCGCAGGGAACACTGAAGCTTTCTTT	CASRLAGNTEAFF
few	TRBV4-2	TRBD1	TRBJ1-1	TGTGCCAGCAGCCAGCATGCGGGACAGGGGAACACTGAAGCTTTCTTT	CASSQHAGQGNTEAFF
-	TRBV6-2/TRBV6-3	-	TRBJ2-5	TGTGCCAGCAAGGTGTCCCAAGAGACCCAGTACTTC	CASKVSQETQYF
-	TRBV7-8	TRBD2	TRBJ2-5	TGTGCCAGCAGACGGCTAGCGGAACAAGAGACCCAGTACTTC	CASRRLAEQETQYF
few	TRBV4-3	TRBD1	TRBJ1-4	TGCGCCAGCAGCCAAGATCGGGGACAGGGGAATGAAAAACTGTTTTTT	CASSQDRGQGNEKLFF
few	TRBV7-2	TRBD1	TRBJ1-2	TGTGCCAGCAGCACGGACAGGACCTATGGCTACACCTTC	CASSTDRTYGYTF
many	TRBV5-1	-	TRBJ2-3	TGCGCCAGCATCCCCGGTCAGGGTCTAGCAGATACGCAGTATTTT	CASIPGQGLADTQYF
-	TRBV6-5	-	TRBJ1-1	TGTGCCAGCAGTTATGGGCAACCGGGGACTGAAGCTTTCTTT	CASSYGQPGTEAFF
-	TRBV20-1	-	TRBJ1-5	TGCAGTGGAAGAGGCGCCTGGGATCAGCCCCAGCATTTT	CSGRGAWDQPQHF
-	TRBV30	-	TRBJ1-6	TGTGCCTGGAGTGTCAGGGAAAATTCACCCCTCCACTTT	CAWSVRENSPLHF
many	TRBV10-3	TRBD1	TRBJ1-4	TGTGCCATCAGCAATTCCCAGACAGGGGAAAAACTGTTTTTT	CAISNSQTGEKLFF
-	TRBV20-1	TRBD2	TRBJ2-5	TGCAGTGCCCCGACCGCAGGGAGGGAAGAGACCCAGTACTTC	CSAPTAGREETQYF
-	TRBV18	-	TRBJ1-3	TGTGCCAGCTCACCACCGAGGACGAGGGGAAACACCATATATTTT	CASSPPRTRGNTIYF
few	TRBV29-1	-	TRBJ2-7	TGCAGCGTTGGCGGGTCCAGGGGAAGATCCTACGAGCAGTACTTC	CSVGGSRGRSYEQYF
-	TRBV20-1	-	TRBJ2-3	TGCAGTGCTACAGACTCATCGAGCACAGATACGCAGTATTTT	CSATDSSSTDTQYF
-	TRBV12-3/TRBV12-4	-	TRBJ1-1	TGTGCCAGCAGTTTAGGTTTCGGGGACACTGAAGCTTTCTTT	CASSLGFGDTEAFF
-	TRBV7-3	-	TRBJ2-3	TGTGCCAGCAGCTTAGGCAGGTCCCACACAGATACGCAGTATTTT	CASSLGRSHTDTQYF